This T cell receptor beta chain was captured in a study of shared clonotypes between healthy human individuals. The study, taken as a whole, reports: In having few donors, the study represented limited genetic and exposure-history diversity. Non-shared clonotypes had lower generation probabilities than those shared by all four donors.

Note on this clone: Its antigen is unknown.

CDR1 and CDR2 (germline): KGHSH, LQKENI. This CDR3 contains 14 residues. V lost 4 bases, J lost 5 bases, and 15 bases lay in between. Assay: immunoSEQ multiplex PCR; the TCRdb copy retains only in-frame clones and omits some. Here the sample spans 2 million to 2.5 million clones, 95% being singletons. The J gene is TRBJ2-7, the V gene TRBV18; D uncertain. The TCR was taken from a man aged 18 to 30 in good health. Sequenced material: naive CD4+ T cells sorted from blood. Subset in this sample: CD45RA+ positively selected. The CDR3 protein is CASSLHPIGDEQYF. CDR3 coding DNA: TGTGCCAGCTCACTCCATCCAATCGGCGACGAGCAGTACTTC.